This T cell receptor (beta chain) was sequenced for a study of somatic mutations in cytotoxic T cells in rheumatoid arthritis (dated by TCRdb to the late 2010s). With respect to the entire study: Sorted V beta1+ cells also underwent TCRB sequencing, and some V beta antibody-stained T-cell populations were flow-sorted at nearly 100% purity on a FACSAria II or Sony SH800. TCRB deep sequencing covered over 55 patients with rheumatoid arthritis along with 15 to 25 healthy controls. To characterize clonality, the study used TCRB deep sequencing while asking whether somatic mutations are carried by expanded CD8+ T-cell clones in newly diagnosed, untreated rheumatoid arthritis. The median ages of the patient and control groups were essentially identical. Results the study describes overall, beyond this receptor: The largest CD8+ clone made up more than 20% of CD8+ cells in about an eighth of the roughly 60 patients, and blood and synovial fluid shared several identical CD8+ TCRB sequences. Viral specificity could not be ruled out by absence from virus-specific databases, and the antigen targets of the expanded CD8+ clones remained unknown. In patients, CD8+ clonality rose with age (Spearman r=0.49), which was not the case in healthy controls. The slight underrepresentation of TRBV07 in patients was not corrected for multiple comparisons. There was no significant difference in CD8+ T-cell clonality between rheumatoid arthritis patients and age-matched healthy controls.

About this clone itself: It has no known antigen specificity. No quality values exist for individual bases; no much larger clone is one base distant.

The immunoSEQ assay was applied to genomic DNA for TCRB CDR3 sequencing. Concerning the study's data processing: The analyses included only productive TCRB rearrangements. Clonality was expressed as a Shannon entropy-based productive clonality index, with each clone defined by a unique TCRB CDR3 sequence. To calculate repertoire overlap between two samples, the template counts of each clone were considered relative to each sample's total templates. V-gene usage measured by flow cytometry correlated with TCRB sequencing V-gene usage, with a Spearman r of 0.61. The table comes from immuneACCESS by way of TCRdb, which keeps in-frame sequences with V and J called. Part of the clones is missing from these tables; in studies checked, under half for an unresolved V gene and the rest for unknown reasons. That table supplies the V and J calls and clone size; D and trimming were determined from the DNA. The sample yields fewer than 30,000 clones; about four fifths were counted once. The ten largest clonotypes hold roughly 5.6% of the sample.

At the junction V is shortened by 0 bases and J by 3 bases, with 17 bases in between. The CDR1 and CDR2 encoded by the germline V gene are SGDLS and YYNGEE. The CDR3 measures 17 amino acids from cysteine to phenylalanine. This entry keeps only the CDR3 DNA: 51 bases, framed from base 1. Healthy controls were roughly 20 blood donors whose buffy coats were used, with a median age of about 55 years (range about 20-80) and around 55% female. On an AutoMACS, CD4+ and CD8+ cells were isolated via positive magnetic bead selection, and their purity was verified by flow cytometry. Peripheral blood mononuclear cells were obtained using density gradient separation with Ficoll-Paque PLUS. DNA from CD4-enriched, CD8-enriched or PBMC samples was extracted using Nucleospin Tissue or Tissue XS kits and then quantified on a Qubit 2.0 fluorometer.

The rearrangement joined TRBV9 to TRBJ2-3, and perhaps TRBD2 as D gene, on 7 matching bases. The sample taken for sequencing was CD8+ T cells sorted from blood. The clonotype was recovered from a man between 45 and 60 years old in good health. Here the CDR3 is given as CASSVEGVGGRTDTQYF. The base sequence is TGTGCCAGCAGCGTAGAGGGGGTTGGCGGGAGAACAGATACGCAGTATTTT.